The rows below give T cell receptor beta chains drawn from one sample of a study of cytomegalovirus exposure and HLA in healthy donors. TCRdb keeps only in-frame clones here, not all; method: immunoSEQ multiplex PCR. The table lists roughly 200,000 clones, roughly 80% of them singletons. Sequencing used PBMCs. The origin of the receptors is a woman in her thirties in good health and CMV-seronegative. Both conserved end residues are part of each CDR3. A D gene is named only where the DNA matches it firmly.

J gene: TRBJ2-1
V gene: TRBV30
D gene: TRBD1
CDR3 length: 14
CDR3 protein: CAWAPGQGIDEQFF

J gene: TRBJ2-2
V gene: TRBV30
D gene: NA
CDR3 length: 15
CDR3 protein: CAWGRRGPGTGELFF

J gene: TRBJ2-7
V gene: TRBV11-3
D gene: NA
CDR3 length: 14
CDR3 protein: CASKLGTTGTEQYF

J gene: TRBJ2-3
V gene: TRBV5-1
D gene: TRBD2
CDR3 length: 14
CDR3 protein: CASAAGVVADTQYF

J gene: TRBJ2-7
V gene: TRBV7-8
D gene: TRBD2
CDR3 length: 16
CDR3 protein: CASSPGLAGALYEQYF

J gene: TRBJ1-3
V gene: TRBV18
D gene: NA
CDR3 length: 17
CDR3 protein: CASSPFGGKKSGNTIYF

J gene: TRBJ2-3
V gene: TRBV6-6
D gene: TRBD2
CDR3 length: 13
CDR3 protein: CASSGKGTDTQYF

J gene: TRBJ2-6
V gene: TRBV7-6
D gene: TRBD1
CDR3 length: 17
CDR3 protein: CASSLATGNSGANVLTF

J gene: TRBJ1-1
V gene: TRBV5-1
D gene: NA
CDR3 length: 16
CDR3 protein: CASSLALAGGNTEAFF

J gene: TRBJ1-4
V gene: TRBV5-1
D gene: NA
CDR3 length: 14
CDR3 protein: CASSVQGQEEKLFF

J gene: TRBJ2-7
V gene: TRBV15
D gene: NA
CDR3 length: 14
CDR3 protein: CATSRGGIGAEQYF

J gene: TRBJ2-7
V gene: TRBV6-5
D gene: NA
CDR3 length: 13
CDR3 protein: CASKQGGEGEQYF

J gene: TRBJ1-1
V gene: TRBV15
D gene: TRBD1
CDR3 length: 15
CDR3 protein: CATSRDGRGRTEAFF

J gene: TRBJ1-2
V gene: TRBV7-8
D gene: NA
CDR3 length: 13
CDR3 protein: CASSLGRGGGYTF

J gene: TRBJ1-3
V gene: TRBV6-1
D gene: NA
CDR3 length: 15
CDR3 protein: CASGSRILSGNTIYF

J gene: TRBJ2-3
V gene: TRBV6-1
D gene: TRBD1
CDR3 length: 14
CDR3 protein: CASSVAGGIDTQYF

J gene: TRBJ1-1
V gene: TRBV6-5
D gene: TRBD1
CDR3 length: 15
CDR3 protein: CASSQAGGMNTEAFF

J gene: TRBJ2-1
V gene: TRBV30
D gene: NA
CDR3 length: 20
CDR3 protein: CAWSVLRFSRGASSYNEQFF

J gene: TRBJ2-3
V gene: TRBV28
D gene: NA
CDR3 length: 15
CDR3 protein: CASSLGGQLGDTQYF

J gene: TRBJ2-6
V gene: TRBV15
D gene: TRBD2
CDR3 length: 16
CDR3 protein: CATSREGGSGANVLTF

J gene: TRBJ1-5
V gene: TRBV5-1
D gene: NA
CDR3 length: 14
CDR3 protein: CASSLDSLTQPQHF

J gene: TRBJ2-7
V gene: TRBV27
D gene: NA
CDR3 length: 15
CDR3 protein: CASRPLGTSEGEQYF